These 5 T cell receptor beta chains share one sample of origin, sequenced in a study of blood T cell repertoires in COVID-19. The method was immunoSEQ multiplex PCR; TCRdb's version includes in-frame clones alone and lacks a portion of them. The data contain 250,000 to 300,000 clones, roughly 85% of them singletons. The sample was peripheral blood. The source of these receptors is a woman between 65 and 79 years old with acute or convalescent COVID-19.

V and J are TRBV18 and TRBJ1-4, with TRBD1 matching over 12 bases. The germline V gene encodes CDR1 KGHSH and CDR2 LQKENI. With V trimmed by 1 base and J by 1 base, 1 base remained unmatched. The CDR3 is 17 residues long. CDR3 coding DNA: TGTGCCAGCTCACCACGGGACAGGGGGCGAACTAATGAAAAACTGTTTTTT. It codes for CASSPRDRGRTNEKLFF.

The chain is built from TRBV5-1 and TRBJ1-1, with D possibly being TRBD1 (5 bases). Trimming took 0 bases from V and 7 from J, leaving 10 bases between them. The CDR3 is made up of 13 amino acids. Germline V CDR1 and CDR2: SGHRS, YFSETQ. The DNA for the CDR3 is TGCGCCAGCAGCTTGGGGTACAGGAGTGAAGCTTTCTTT. Its protein is CASSLGYRSEAFF.

The chain couples TRBV7-9 to TRBJ1-1; no clear D gene. Trimming took off 1 base at V and 11 bases at J, with 17 bases between the two ends. Per the germline V gene, CDR1 is SEHNR and CDR2 is FQNEAQ (reference sequence). The CDR3 extends over 14 amino acids. The CDR3 coding sequence is TGTGCCAGCAGCTTAGTAGTTGGCGGGTGGTTGGCTTTCTTT. It encodes CASSLVVGGWLAFF.

The V gene is TRBV19, the J gene TRBJ2-1; 7 bases align to TRBD1. The germline gives CDR1 LNHDA, CDR2 SQIVND (reference sequence). V lost 4 bases and J lost 14; bases outside the gene matches: 8. The CDR3 is 12 amino acids. As DNA, the CDR3 is TGTGCCAGTAGTAGGACAGGTCTGTACAAGTTCTTC. It yields the protein CASSRTGLYKFF.

The chain is built from TRBV7-2 and TRBJ2-1, with 9 bases that match TRBD2. CDR1 is SGHTA and CDR2 is FQGNSA in the germline V gene. The CDR3 spans 16 residues. The trim removed 2 bases at V and 4 bases at J, leaving 6 bases unmatched. CDR3 in DNA: TGTGCCAGCAGCTTAAATGCGGGGGGGAGTTACAATGAGCAGTTCTTC. Its protein product is CASSLNAGGSYNEQFF.